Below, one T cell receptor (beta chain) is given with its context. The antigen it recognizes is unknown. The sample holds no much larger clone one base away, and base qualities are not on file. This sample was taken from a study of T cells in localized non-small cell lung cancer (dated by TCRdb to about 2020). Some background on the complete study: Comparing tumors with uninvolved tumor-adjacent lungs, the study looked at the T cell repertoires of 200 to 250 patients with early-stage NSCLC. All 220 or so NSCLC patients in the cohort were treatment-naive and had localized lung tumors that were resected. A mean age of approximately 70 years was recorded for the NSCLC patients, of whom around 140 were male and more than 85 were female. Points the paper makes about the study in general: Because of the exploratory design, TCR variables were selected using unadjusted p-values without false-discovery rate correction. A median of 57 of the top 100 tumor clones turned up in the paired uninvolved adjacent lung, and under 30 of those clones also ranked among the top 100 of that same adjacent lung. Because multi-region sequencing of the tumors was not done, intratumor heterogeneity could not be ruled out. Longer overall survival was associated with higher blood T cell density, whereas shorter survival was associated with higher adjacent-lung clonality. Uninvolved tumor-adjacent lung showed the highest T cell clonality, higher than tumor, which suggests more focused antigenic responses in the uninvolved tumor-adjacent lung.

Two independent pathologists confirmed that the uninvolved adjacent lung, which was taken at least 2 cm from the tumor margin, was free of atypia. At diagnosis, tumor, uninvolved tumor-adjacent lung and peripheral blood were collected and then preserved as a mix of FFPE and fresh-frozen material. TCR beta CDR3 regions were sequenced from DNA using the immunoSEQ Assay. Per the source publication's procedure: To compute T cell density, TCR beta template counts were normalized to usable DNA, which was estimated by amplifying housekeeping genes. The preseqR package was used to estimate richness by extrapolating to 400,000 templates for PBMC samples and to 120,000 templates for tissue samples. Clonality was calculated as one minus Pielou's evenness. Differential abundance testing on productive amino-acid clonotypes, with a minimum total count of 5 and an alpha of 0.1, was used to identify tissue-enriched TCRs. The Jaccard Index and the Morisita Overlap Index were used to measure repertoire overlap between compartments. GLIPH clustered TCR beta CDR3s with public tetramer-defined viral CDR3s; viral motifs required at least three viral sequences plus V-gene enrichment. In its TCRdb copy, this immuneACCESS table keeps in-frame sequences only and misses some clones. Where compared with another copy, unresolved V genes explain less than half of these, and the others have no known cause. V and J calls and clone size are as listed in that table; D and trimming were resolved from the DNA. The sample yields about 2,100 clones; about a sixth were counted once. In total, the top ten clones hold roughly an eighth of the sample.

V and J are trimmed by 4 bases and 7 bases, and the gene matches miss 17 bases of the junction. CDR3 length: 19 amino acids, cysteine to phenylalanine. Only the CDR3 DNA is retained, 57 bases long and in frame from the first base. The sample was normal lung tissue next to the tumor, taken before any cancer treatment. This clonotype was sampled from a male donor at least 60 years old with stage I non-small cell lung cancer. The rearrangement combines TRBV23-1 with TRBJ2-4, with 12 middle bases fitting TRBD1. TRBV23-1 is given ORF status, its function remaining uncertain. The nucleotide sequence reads TGCGCCAGCAGTCGCCGGGACAGGGGGCTTCGCCCTGCCTGGAACATTCAGTACTTC. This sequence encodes CASSRRDRGLRPAWNIQYF.